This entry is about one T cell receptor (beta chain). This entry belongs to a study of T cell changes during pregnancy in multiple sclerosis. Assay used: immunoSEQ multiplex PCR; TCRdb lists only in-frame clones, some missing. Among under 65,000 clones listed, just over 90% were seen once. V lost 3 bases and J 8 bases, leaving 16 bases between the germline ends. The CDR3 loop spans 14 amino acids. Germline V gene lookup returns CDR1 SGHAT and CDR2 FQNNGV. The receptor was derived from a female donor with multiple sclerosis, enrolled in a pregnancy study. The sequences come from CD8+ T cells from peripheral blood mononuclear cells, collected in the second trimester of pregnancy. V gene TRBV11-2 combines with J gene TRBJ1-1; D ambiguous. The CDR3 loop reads CASSLVGGRREAFF. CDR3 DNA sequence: TGTGCCAGCAGCTTGGTCGGAGGACGCCGCGAAGCTTTCTTT.